The 25 T cell receptor beta chains given below trace back to one sample, sequenced in a study of monozygotic twins with inflammatory bowel disease. With the 5' RACE reads reprocessed, TCRdb shows one record per CDR3 protein and no DNA. The sample spans some 440,000 distinct CDR3 sequences; the ten largest clones claim 2% to 2.5%. Sequences were obtained from blood. These receptors all stem from a human donor with ulcerative colitis or Crohn's disease, or a healthy co-twin of an affected twin (not recorded which).

This sequence joins TRBV7-2 and TRBJ1-1; TCRdb lists TRBD1, though no DNA is available to test this call. The CDR3 covers 14 residues. Per germline, CDR1 SGHTA and CDR2 FQGNSA. CDR3 residues: CASSLTQVLTEAFF.

This chain uses TRBV5-5 with TRBJ2-3; the D call from TCRdb, TRBD2, cannot be confirmed without DNA. The CDR3 covers 15 residues. Germline V gene sequence: CDR1 SGHKS, CDR2 YYEKEE (reference sequence). CDR3 region: CASSVIAGSTDTQYF.

The V gene is TRBV6-2 or TRBV6-3, the J gene TRBJ2-2; the TCRdb D gene call, TRBD2, has no DNA to confirm it. Germline values: CDR1 MNHEY, CDR2 SVGEGT. This CDR3 is built from 17 residues. The CDR3 region is CASSYNKRERPTGELFF.

The rearrangement links TRBV29-1 to TRBJ2-7; TCRdb lists TRBD1, though no DNA is available to test this call. CDR3 size: 14 residues. Germline assignment: CDR1 SQVTM and CDR2 ANQGSEA. CDR3: CSVGSETEIYEQYF.

This chain connects TRBV20-1 to TRBJ2-1; TCRdb lists TRBD2, though no DNA is available to test this call. This CDR3 has 14 amino acids. Germline loops: CDR1 DFQATT, CDR2 SNEGSKA (reference sequence). The CDR3 loop reads CSALGLAAYNEQFF.

The rearrangement links TRBV20-1 to TRBJ2-3. Germline values: CDR1 DFQATT, CDR2 SNEGSKA (reference sequence). This CDR3 spans 13 amino acids. The chain's CDR3 is CSAREESTDTQYF.

The chain couples TRBV20-1 to TRBJ1-4; the D gene TCRdb calls, TRBD1, cannot be checked with no DNA. Germline CDR1 reads DFQATT; CDR2 reads SNEGSKA (reference sequence). This CDR3 region has 16 residues. CDR3: CSARGDSPTTNEKLFF.

This chain joins TRBV4-2 and TRBJ1-2; TCRdb returns TRBD1, unconfirmable since there is no DNA. CDR1 is LGHNA, CDR2 YNFKEQ, per germline. The CDR3 consists of 15 residues. The CDR3 region is CASSPPAAPGNGYTF.

The chain couples TRBV29-1 to TRBJ2-7; the TRBD2 assignment by TCRdb is unverifiable without DNA. Germline loops: CDR1 SQVTM, CDR2 ANQGSEA. This CDR3 region has 15 residues. The CDR3 sequence: CSSLGPGLAGSEQYF.

This chain uses TRBV5-4 with TRBJ2-1. This CDR3 region has 15 residues. Looked up from germline, CDR1 is SGHNT and CDR2 is YYREEE (reference sequence). The CDR3 is CASSLSLGSYNEQFF.

The CDR3 region is CASNSGKDGYTF. This sequence joins TRBV19 and TRBJ1-2. The germline V gene has CDR1 LNHDA and CDR2 SQIVND (reference sequence). The CDR3 consists of 12 residues.

The chain joins TRBV20-1 to TRBJ2-2. This CDR3 has 13 amino acids. Germline CDR1 and CDR2: DFQATT and SNEGSKA (reference sequence). The CDR3 is CSAREVRGGELFF.

The chain links TRBV6-2 or TRBV6-3 to TRBJ2-1; TCRdb lists TRBD2, though no DNA is available to test this call. This CDR3 is built from 17 residues. The V gene's germline CDR1 is MNHEY and CDR2 SVGEGT. CDR3 region: CASSSGTSGRSYNEQFF.

The chain is built from TRBV6-6 and TRBJ1-1. This CDR3 contains 13 residues. CDR1 and CDR2 from the germline V gene are MNHNY and SVGAGI (reference sequence). The CDR3 here is CATIRAFGTEAFF.

J is TRBJ1-1 and V is TRBV18; checking the TCRdb D call of TRBD1 is not possible without DNA. The length of the CDR3 is 16 residues. The germline gives CDR1 KGHSH, CDR2 LQKENI. Here the CDR3 reads CASSPPHRGQDTEAFF.

The J gene is TRBJ2-7, the V gene TRBV4-3; there is no DNA to check the TCRdb D call of TRBD2. CDR1 and CDR2 from the germline V gene are LGHNA and YSLEER. The CDR3 loop spans 14 amino acids. The CDR3 sequence: CASSQVGTNYEQYF.

The J gene is TRBJ2-3, the V gene TRBV5-6; there is no DNA to check the TCRdb D call of TRBD1. The CDR3 is 15 residues long. Germline V CDR1 and CDR2: SGHDT, YYEEEE. The CDR3 is CASTSQTGYTDTQYF.

This chain links TRBV20-1 with TRBJ2-3; TCRdb returns TRBD2, unconfirmable since there is no DNA. The CDR3 covers 14 residues. CDR1 is DFQATT and CDR2 is SNEGSKA in the germline V gene (reference sequence). This CDR3 reads CSAQSGKGTDTQYF.

The genes are TRBV12-3 or TRBV12-4 and TRBJ1-4. The length of the CDR3 is 14 residues. The CDR3 protein is CASTTGTMSEKLFF.

The rearrangement joins TRBV7-2 to TRBJ1-5. Germline values: CDR1 SGHTA, CDR2 FQGNSA. CDR3 length: 13 residues. The CDR3 here is CASSQGVNQPQHF.

V is TRBV5-6 and J is TRBJ2-7; the D gene TCRdb calls, TRBD1, cannot be checked with no DNA. This CDR3 is built from 13 residues. Germline V CDR1 and CDR2: SGHDT, YYEEEE. The CDR3 loop is CASSFNPGDEQYF. Looking up the rest from reference TRBV5-6 and TRBJ2-7 gives the full variable domain: DAGVTQSPTHLIKTRGQQVTLRCSPKSGHDTVSWYQQALGQGPQFIFQYYEEEERQRGNFPDRFSGHQFPNYSSELNVNALLLGDSALYLCASSFNPGDEQYFGPGTRLTVT.

J is TRBJ2-3 and V is TRBV3-1; TCRdb's D call, TRBD1, is unchecked because there is no DNA. Germline assignment: CDR1 LGHDT and CDR2 YNNKEL (reference sequence). The CDR3 has 16 amino acids. The CDR3: CASSQGGLEVTDTQYF.

CDR3: CASSSQLAGDTQYF. The chain is built from TRBV5-5 and TRBJ2-3. CDR3 length: 14 residues. The V gene's germline CDR1 is SGHKS and CDR2 YYEKEE (reference sequence).

The chain's CDR3 is CASTGTTGELFF. This chain uses TRBV30 with TRBJ2-2. Per germline, CDR1 GTSNPN and CDR2 SVGIG (reference sequence). CDR3 length: 12 residues.

This sequence joins TRBV11-2 and TRBJ2-3; TCRdb selects TRBD2, and the lack of DNA leaves this call unchecked. CDR1 and CDR2 from the germline V gene are SGHAT and FQNNGV. CDR3 length equals 15 residues. The CDR3 loop reads CASRLLAGALDTQYF. Using reference TRBV11-2 and TRBJ2-3 for the parts outside the CDR3, the full variable domain is EAGVAQSPRYKIIEKRQSVAFWCNPISGHATLYWYQQILGQGPKLLIQFQNNGVVDDSQLPKDRFSAERLKGVDSTLKIQPAKLEDSAVYLCASRLLAGALDTQYFGPGTRLTVL.